Listed below are T cell receptor beta chains from one sample, sequenced in a study of OX40 agonist ivuxolimab in advanced cancers. The repertoire was sequenced with immunoSEQ multiplex PCR; TCRdb's copy has only in-frame clones and lacks some. There are nearly 50,000 clones in the sample; about 90% occur only once, and around 6.7% lies in the top ten. Source: CD4+ or CD8+ T cells sorted from blood, taken in a trial of the OX40 agonist ivuxolimab. Every receptor here comes from an adult with an advanced solid tumor such as melanoma, head and neck, liver or kidney cancer. Each CDR3 is given with its conserved first and last residue. Fields, in order: CDR3 DNA, CDR3 protein, clone size, V gene, J gene, D gene. A D gene is named only where the DNA matches it firmly. The listing skips clone size in some rows; elsewhere it reads once, few, many or a size class.

DNA: TGTGCCAGCAGCCAGGGACTAGCGGGGGGAATTACAGATACGCAGTATTTT
CDR3: CASSQGLAGGITDTQYF
size: NA
V: TRBV7-2
J: TRBJ2-3
D: TRBD2

DNA: TGTGCCAGCAGCTTAGGCTTCCGAGCCGCTGCTAGCGATGAAAAACTGTTTTTT
CDR3: CASSLGFRAAASDEKLFF
size: NA
V: TRBV7-8
J: TRBJ1-4
D: NA

DNA: TGTGCCAGCAACCCTCCTGGGACAGGGCAAGAGACCCAGTACTTC
CDR3: CASNPPGTGQETQYF
size: NA
V: TRBV6-5
J: TRBJ2-5
D: TRBD1

DNA: TGTGCCAGCAGTTTGGAGGGAGGGGCTTCCTACGAGCAGTACTTC
CDR3: CASSLEGGASYEQYF
size: NA
V: TRBV27
J: TRBJ2-7
D: TRBD2

DNA: TGTGCCAGCAGCTTAGGATCTCCAGGACAGGTGGACACTGAAGCTTTCTTT
CDR3: CASSLGSPGQVDTEAFF
size: NA
V: TRBV11-2
J: TRBJ1-1
D: TRBD1

DNA: TGTGCCAGCAGCCACGTGGGGGGCGGTTCTGGGGCCAACGTCCTGACTTTC
CDR3: CASSHVGGGSGANVLTF
size: NA
V: TRBV5-4
J: TRBJ2-6
D: NA

DNA: TGTGCCAGCAGCGCGGACTGGAGCTCCTACAATGAGCAGTTCTTC
CDR3: CASSADWSSYNEQFF
size: NA
V: TRBV9
J: TRBJ2-1
D: NA

DNA: TGTGCCAGCAGCTTTAGCGGGGGGGTAGAAGTCACAGATACGCAGTATTTT
CDR3: CASSFSGGVEVTDTQYF
size: NA
V: TRBV7-6
J: TRBJ2-3
D: TRBD2

DNA: TGTGCCAGTAGTATGCAGGGGTCTGAAGCTTTCTTT
CDR3: CASSMQGSEAFF
size: NA
V: TRBV19
J: TRBJ1-1
D: NA

DNA: TGTGCCAGCAGTTTAGGGCGGATTAATCAGCCCCAGCATTTT
CDR3: CASSLGRINQPQHF
size: once
V: TRBV27
J: TRBJ1-5
D: NA

DNA: TGTGCCAGCCCGCTTAGGGAGGACAGTCCGGCCGGGGAGCTGTTTTTT
CDR3: CASPLREDSPAGELFF
size: NA
V: TRBV7-8
J: TRBJ2-2
D: NA

DNA: TGTGCCGGACACTCTACGAACACCGGGGAGCTGTTTTTT
CDR3: CAGHSTNTGELFF
size: NA
V: TRBV6-1
J: TRBJ2-2
D: NA

DNA: TGTGCCACCTCCCTTCTGACCGGGCCCGGCAATGAGCAGTTCTTC
CDR3: CATSLLTGPGNEQFF
size: NA
V: TRBV11-2
J: TRBJ2-1
D: NA

DNA: TGCGCCAGCAGCCAAGGTATTAGCAATCAGCCCCAGCATTTT
CDR3: CASSQGISNQPQHF
size: few
V: TRBV4-1
J: TRBJ1-5
D: NA

DNA: TGCAGCGTTGGAGTAAGGACAGGGATACTTCATGAGCAGTTCTTC
CDR3: CSVGVRTGILHEQFF
size: NA
V: TRBV29-1
J: TRBJ2-1
D: TRBD1

DNA: TGCGCCAGCAGCTTGACTAGCGGGGGGACCTACAATGAGCAGTTCTTC
CDR3: CASSLTSGGTYNEQFF
size: few
V: TRBV5-1
J: TRBJ2-1
D: TRBD2

DNA: TGTGCCAGCAGGGACTTATCAGCGACAGGAAGCTCCTATAATTCACCCCTCCACTTT
CDR3: CASRDLSATGSSYNSPLHF
size: few
V: TRBV2
J: TRBJ1-6
D: NA

DNA: TGTGCCAGCAGTTACTCGTCACAGTGGGATGAGCAGTTCTTC
CDR3: CASSYSSQWDEQFF
size: NA
V: TRBV6-5
J: TRBJ2-1
D: NA

DNA: TGTGCCAGCAGCCTCGGGAGAGCGGAGAGTCCCCTCTATGGCTACACCTTC
CDR3: CASSLGRAESPLYGYTF
size: NA
V: TRBV7-8
J: TRBJ1-2
D: NA

DNA: TGTGCCAGCACCCAAGGTTTCGGACAGCCCCAGCATTTT
CDR3: CASTQGFGQPQHF
size: NA
V: TRBV7-9
J: TRBJ1-5
D: NA

DNA: TGTGCCAGCAGTTCGATAAGCTGGCTACAAAGTCGGGCCAACGTCCTGACTTTC
CDR3: CASSSISWLQSRANVLTF
size: NA
V: TRBV27
J: TRBJ2-6
D: NA

DNA: TGTGCCAGTAGTATTAGCGAGGGGTGGATGAACACTGAAGCTTTCTTT
CDR3: CASSISEGWMNTEAFF
size: NA
V: TRBV19
J: TRBJ1-1
D: NA

DNA: TGCAGCGTTGACGACGAGTTTGAAGCTTTCTTT
CDR3: CSVDDEFEAFF
size: NA
V: TRBV29-1
J: TRBJ1-1
D: NA

DNA: TGTGCCAGCGGCCCAGTAGGGGGCGCCGGAAACACCATATATTTT
CDR3: CASGPVGGAGNTIYF
size: NA
V: TRBV27
J: TRBJ1-3
D: TRBD1

DNA: TGCGCCAGCAGCCGCGAGGGAGTCGGGGAGCTGTTTTTT
CDR3: CASSREGVGELFF
size: NA
V: TRBV4-1
J: TRBJ2-2
D: NA

DNA: TGCGCCAGCAGCCAAGAAGGGACTAGATCGACAGATACGCAGTATTTT
CDR3: CASSQEGTRSTDTQYF
size: NA
V: TRBV4-1
J: TRBJ2-3
D: TRBD2

DNA: TGTGCCAGCAGCCCCGACGGGAGTCCGAACACTGAAGCTTTCTTT
CDR3: CASSPDGSPNTEAFF
size: NA
V: TRBV11-1
J: TRBJ1-1
D: NA

DNA: TGTGCCAGCAGCCCCGGACTGGACATGGATACGCAGTATTTT
CDR3: CASSPGLDMDTQYF
size: NA
V: TRBV5-4
J: TRBJ2-3
D: NA

DNA: TGTGCCACCAGCAGAAACAGGGATAGCGGGGAGCTGTTTTTT
CDR3: CATSRNRDSGELFF
size: once
V: TRBV15
J: TRBJ2-2
D: NA

DNA: TGTGCCAGCAGCGATCCGGGACAGGGGGCTAATGAAAAACTGTTTTTT
CDR3: CASSDPGQGANEKLFF
size: few
V: TRBV9
J: TRBJ1-4
D: TRBD1

DNA: TGTGCCATCAGAAGTCTAGCGGGGGGACGGACCTACAATGAGCAGTTCTTC
CDR3: CAIRSLAGGRTYNEQFF
size: NA
V: TRBV10-3
J: TRBJ2-1
D: TRBD2

DNA: TGTGCCAGCAGCTCACCCGTTAGCGGGGGGGCTCAAGAGACCCAGTACTTC
CDR3: CASSSPVSGGAQETQYF
size: NA
V: TRBV5-4
J: TRBJ2-5
D: TRBD2

DNA: TGTGCCAGCAGCTTCAAGAGAGGGAATGGCTACACCTTC
CDR3: CASSFKRGNGYTF
size: once
V: TRBV5-4
J: TRBJ1-2
D: NA

DNA: TGTGCCAGCAGTTCGGGCTCTGGGGCCAACGTCCTGACTTTC
CDR3: CASSSGSGANVLTF
size: NA
V: TRBV27
J: TRBJ2-6
D: NA

DNA: TGCGCCAGCAGCTTGGAGGGACAGTTCACAGATACGCAGTATTTT
CDR3: CASSLEGQFTDTQYF
size: few
V: TRBV5-1
J: TRBJ2-3
D: TRBD1

DNA: TGCGCCAGCAGCCAGGCTAGCGGAAGCTCCTACGAGCAGTACTTC
CDR3: CASSQASGSSYEQYF
size: NA
V: TRBV4-1
J: TRBJ2-7
D: TRBD2

DNA: TGCGCCAGCAGCTCAGACCTATATTCACCCCTCCACTTT
CDR3: CASSSDLYSPLHF
size: NA
V: TRBV5-1
J: TRBJ1-6
D: NA

DNA: TGTGCCAGCAGTCGAGACAGGGCGGGGGTTGACTATGGCTACACCTTC
CDR3: CASSRDRAGVDYGYTF
size: NA
V: TRBV28
J: TRBJ1-2
D: TRBD1

DNA: TGTGCCTGGATAGGGGGCCGTGAAGCTTTCTTT
CDR3: CAWIGGREAFF
size: NA
V: TRBV30
J: TRBJ1-1
D: TRBD1

DNA: TGTGCCAGTAGTAGTCCGAGTTCGATCTATGGCTACACCTTC
CDR3: CASSSPSSIYGYTF
size: NA
V: TRBV19
J: TRBJ1-2
D: NA

DNA: TGTGCCAGCGCCCGGGGGACCGGCTATGGCTACACCTTC
CDR3: CASARGTGYGYTF
size: NA
V: TRBV6-5
J: TRBJ1-2
D: NA

DNA: TGCAGCGTTGAAAATTTTTGGGGGTCGGAGGAAAAACTGTTTTTT
CDR3: CSVENFWGSEEKLFF
size: NA
V: TRBV29-1
J: TRBJ1-4
D: NA

DNA: TGTGCCAGCAGACCTACTGAGAACTATGGCTACACCTTC
CDR3: CASRPTENYGYTF
size: NA
V: TRBV5-4
J: TRBJ1-2
D: NA

DNA: TGTGCCAGCAGCCCATTACAGAATTTGAACACTGAAGCTTTCTTT
CDR3: CASSPLQNLNTEAFF
size: few
V: TRBV7-8
J: TRBJ1-1
D: NA

DNA: TGTGCCAGCAGCTGGGGATCCGGGACAGGGGGTGAGGAGACCCAGTACTTC
CDR3: CASSWGSGTGGEETQYF
size: NA
V: TRBV5-4
J: TRBJ2-5
D: TRBD1

DNA: TGTGCCAGCTCACCAAAGGGGGAGGGTCGCACTGAAGCTTTCTTT
CDR3: CASSPKGEGRTEAFF
size: NA
V: TRBV18
J: TRBJ1-1
D: NA

DNA: TGTGCCAGTTTAGGGTACGTACAGGATAACACTGAAGCTTTCTTT
CDR3: CASLGYVQDNTEAFF
size: NA
V: TRBV19
J: TRBJ1-1
D: NA

DNA: TGCGCCAGCAGCCAAGAATGGGGACAGACTCTCACTGAAGCTTTCTTT
CDR3: CASSQEWGQTLTEAFF
size: NA
V: TRBV4-1
J: TRBJ1-1
D: TRBD1

DNA: TGTGCCAGCAGTTTAGCGGGGGAACTCTACGAGCAGTACTTC
CDR3: CASSLAGELYEQYF
size: NA
V: TRBV27
J: TRBJ2-7
D: TRBD2

DNA: TGTGCCAGCAGCTTAAGAGGAGTCGTGGGCCAGCCCCAGCATTTT
CDR3: CASSLRGVVGQPQHF
size: NA
V: TRBV13
J: TRBJ1-5
D: NA

DNA: TGCGCCAGCAGCCAAGAAGGACAGATCACAGATACGCAGTATTTT
CDR3: CASSQEGQITDTQYF
size: NA
V: TRBV4-1
J: TRBJ2-3
D: NA

DNA: TGTGCCAGCTCACCAGGCAGCCGTAAGTCGAATGAAAAACTGTTTTTT
CDR3: CASSPGSRKSNEKLFF
size: NA
V: TRBV18
J: TRBJ1-4
D: NA

DNA: TGTGCCAGCAGCTTAGAACTGATCGGCTCCTACGAGCAGTACTTC
CDR3: CASSLELIGSYEQYF
size: NA
V: TRBV11-2
J: TRBJ2-7
D: NA

DNA: TGTGCCAGCAGCGCCGGACAGGGGGGGTACACTGAAGCTTTCTTT
CDR3: CASSAGQGGYTEAFF
size: NA
V: TRBV11-2
J: TRBJ1-1
D: TRBD1